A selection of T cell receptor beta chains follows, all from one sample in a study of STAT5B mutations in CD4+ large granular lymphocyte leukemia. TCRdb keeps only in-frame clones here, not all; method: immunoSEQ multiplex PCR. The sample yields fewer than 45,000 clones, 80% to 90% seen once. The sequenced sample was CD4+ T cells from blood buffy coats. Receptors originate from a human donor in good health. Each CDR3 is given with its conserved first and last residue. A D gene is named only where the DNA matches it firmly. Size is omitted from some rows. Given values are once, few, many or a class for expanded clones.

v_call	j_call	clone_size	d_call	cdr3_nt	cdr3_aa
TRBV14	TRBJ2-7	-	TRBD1	TGTGCCAGCAGCCCACGGACAGGATTTTACTACGAGCAGTACTTC	CASSPRTGFYYEQYF
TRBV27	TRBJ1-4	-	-	TGTGCCAGCAGCCGACGCGGGTCCAATGAAAAACTGTTTTTT	CASSRRGSNEKLFF
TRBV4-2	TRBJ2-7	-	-	TGTGCCAGCAGCCAATCGGAGGACTTATCCTACGAGCAGTACTTC	CASSQSEDLSYEQYF
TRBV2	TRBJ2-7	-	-	TGTGCCGGCCGTGGGCAGGGCTACGAGCAGTACTTC	CAGRGQGYEQYF
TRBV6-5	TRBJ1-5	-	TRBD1	TGTGCCAGCAGTAAGACAGGGGCTAGCAATCAGCCCCAGCATTTT	CASSKTGASNQPQHF
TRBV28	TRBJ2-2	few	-	TGTGCCAGCAGTTTGTTAACCGGGGAGCTGTTTTTT	CASSLLTGELFF
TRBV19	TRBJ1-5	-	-	TGTGCCAGTAAAAAAGGAAATCAGCCCCAGCATTTT	CASKKGNQPQHF
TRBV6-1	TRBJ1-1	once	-	TGTGCCAGCAGTGGTCTGCCGCACATAACTGAAGCTTTCTTT	CASSGLPHITEAFF
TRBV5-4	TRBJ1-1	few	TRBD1	TGTGCCAGCAGCTCCCGGGACAGAAACACTGAAGCTTTCTTT	CASSSRDRNTEAFF
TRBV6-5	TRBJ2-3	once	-	TGTGCCAGCAAGATGACAGGCACAGATACGCAGTATTTT	CASKMTGTDTQYF
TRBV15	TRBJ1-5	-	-	TGTGCCACCAGCAGAGATCATGGCAATCAGCCCCAGCATTTT	CATSRDHGNQPQHF
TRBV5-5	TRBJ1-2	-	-	TGTGCCAGCAGCTCCCACGCCCTACTCGAGCGGGGCTACACCTTC	CASSSHALLERGYTF
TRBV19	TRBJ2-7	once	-	TGTGCCAGTAGTACGGGACCACCGATCTCCTACGAGCAGTACTTC	CASSTGPPISYEQYF
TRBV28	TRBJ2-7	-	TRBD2	TGTGCCAGCAGGCCATCTGGAGGGGGACTAGCGACCTACGAGCAGTACTTC	CASRPSGGGLATYEQYF
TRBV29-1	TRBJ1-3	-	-	TGCAGCTGCACCGTTCTCTCTGGAAACACCATATATTTT	CSCTVLSGNTIYF
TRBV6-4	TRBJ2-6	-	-	TGTGCCAGCCGACCCAATAACGCGGGGGCCAACGTCCTGACTTTC	CASRPNNAGANVLTF
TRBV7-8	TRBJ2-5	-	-	TGTGCCAGCAGTCACATCGGTGGGGGGCCGGAGACCCAGTACTTC	CASSHIGGGPETQYF
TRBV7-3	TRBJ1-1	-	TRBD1	TGTGCCAGCAGCTTACAGGGACAGGGGGCTGAAGCTTTCTTT	CASSLQGQGAEAFF
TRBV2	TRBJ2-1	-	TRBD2	TGTGCCAGCCAGCGGGAGTTCTCAAATGAGCAGTTCTTC	CASQREFSNEQFF
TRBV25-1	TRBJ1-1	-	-	TGTGCCAGTGAGGGGTTTGGCACTGAAGCTTTCTTT	CASEGFGTEAFF
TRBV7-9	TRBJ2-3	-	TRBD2	TGTGCCAGCAGCCGCCCTAGCGGGAGCACAGATACGCAGTATTTT	CASSRPSGSTDTQYF
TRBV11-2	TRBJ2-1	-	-	TGTGCCAGCGACCGGGACGGGTCTCTTGGGGAGCAGTTCTTC	CASDRDGSLGEQFF
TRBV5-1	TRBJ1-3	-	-	TGCGCCAGCAGCTTGGGCCCCTCTGGAAACACCATATATTTT	CASSLGPSGNTIYF
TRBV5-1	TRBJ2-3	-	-	TGCGCCAGCAGCTTGCAGGGCCCCACAGATACGCAGTATTTT	CASSLQGPTDTQYF
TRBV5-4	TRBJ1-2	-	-	TGTGCCAGCAGCACGGACAGCTATGGCTACACCTTC	CASSTDSYGYTF
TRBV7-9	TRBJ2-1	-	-	TGTGCCAGCAGCCAGCCCCTCGGACCGCGGTATCAGTTCTTC	CASSQPLGPRYQFF
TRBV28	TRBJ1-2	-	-	TGTGCCAGCAGTTCCGCAGGGCAGACTCGCGTCTATGGCTACACCTTC	CASSSAGQTRVYGYTF
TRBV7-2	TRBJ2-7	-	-	TGTGCCAGCAGCTTAGGGCGGCGTCCCACCTACGAGCAGTACTTC	CASSLGRRPTYEQYF
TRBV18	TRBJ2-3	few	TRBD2	TGTGCCAGCTCACTCACCTGGACTAGCATGGGAACAGATACGCAGTATTTT	CASSLTWTSMGTDTQYF
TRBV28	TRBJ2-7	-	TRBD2	TGTGCCAGCAGTTTACCCGGCGGGGGATCCTACGAGCAGTACTTC	CASSLPGGGSYEQYF
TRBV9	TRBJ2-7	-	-	TGTGCCAGCAGCGTAGGGACCACCTCCTACGAGCAGTACTTC	CASSVGTTSYEQYF
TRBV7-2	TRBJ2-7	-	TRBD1	TGTGCCAGCAGCTTGTCCGGGACAGGGATCTACGAGCAGTACTTC	CASSLSGTGIYEQYF
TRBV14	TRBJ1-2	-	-	TGTGCCAGCAGCCAAGGACAAAACTATGGCTACACCTTC	CASSQGQNYGYTF
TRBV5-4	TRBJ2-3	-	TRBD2	TGTGCCAGCAGCCTGCGGGGACTAGCGGGAGTGGCAGATACGCAGTATTTT	CASSLRGLAGVADTQYF
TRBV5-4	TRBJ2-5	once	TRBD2	TGTGCCAGTCTAGCGGCCCCAGAGACCCAGTACTTC	CASLAAPETQYF
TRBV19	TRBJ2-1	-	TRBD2	TGTGCCAGTAGTATTCCACTAGCGGTTGCCTACAATGAGCAGTTCTTC	CASSIPLAVAYNEQFF
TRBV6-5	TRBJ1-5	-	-	TGTGCCAGCAGTTTGGACAGCCGGGGGAGCAATCAGCCCCAGCATTTT	CASSLDSRGSNQPQHF
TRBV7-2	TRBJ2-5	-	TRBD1	TGTGCCAGCAGCCGTACCGGGACAGGGAGAGAGACCCAGTACTTC	CASSRTGTGRETQYF
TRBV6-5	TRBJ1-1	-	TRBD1	TGTGCCAGCAGTTACCGACAGGGGGCCTCTGAAGCTTTCTTT	CASSYRQGASEAFF
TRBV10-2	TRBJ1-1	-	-	TGCGCCAGCAGTGACCAACGGACAGTCCTAAACACTGAAGCTTTCTTT	CASSDQRTVLNTEAFF
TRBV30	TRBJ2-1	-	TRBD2	TGTGCCTGGATCCCCGGACTAGCGGGATGGAATGAGCAGTTCTTC	CAWIPGLAGWNEQFF
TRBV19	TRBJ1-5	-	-	TGTGCCAGTAATCAGGTCAGCAATCAGCCCCAGCATTTT	CASNQVSNQPQHF
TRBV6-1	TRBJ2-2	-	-	TGTGCCAGCAGTGAAACAGGTCCCGGGGAGCTGTTTTTT	CASSETGPGELFF
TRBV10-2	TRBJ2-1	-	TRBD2	TGCGCCAGCAGTGAAACTAGCGGGAGAATGTACAATGAGCAGTTCTTC	CASSETSGRMYNEQFF
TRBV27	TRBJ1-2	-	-	TGTGCCAGCAGTGCACAGGGAGTCGGTGGCTACACCTTC	CASSAQGVGGYTF
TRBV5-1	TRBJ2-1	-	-	TGCGCCAGCAGCTTGTCCCCTTCCACGGAGCAGTTCTTC	CASSLSPSTEQFF
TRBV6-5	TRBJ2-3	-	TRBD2	TGTGCCAGCAGTTACGATGGCGGGAGGCCAGATACGCAGTATTTT	CASSYDGGRPDTQYF
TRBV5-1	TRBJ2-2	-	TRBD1	TGCGCCAGCAGCTTAGGTAACAGGGGAAACACCGGGGAGCTGTTTTTT	CASSLGNRGNTGELFF
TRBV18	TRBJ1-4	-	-	TGTGCCAGCTCACCAACGAATGCGGAGAATGAAAAACTGTTTTTT	CASSPTNAENEKLFF
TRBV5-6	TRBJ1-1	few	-	TGTGCCAGCAGCTTGGGTTGGACTGAAGCTTTCTTT	CASSLGWTEAFF
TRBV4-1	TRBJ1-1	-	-	TGCGCCAGCAGCCGAACCGCGGGCCCTTTGAACACTGAAGCTTTCTTT	CASSRTAGPLNTEAFF
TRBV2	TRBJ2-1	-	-	TGTGCCAGCCGATATACAGGGGAGCAGTTCTTC	CASRYTGEQFF
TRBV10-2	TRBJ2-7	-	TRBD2	TGCGCCAGCAGGGGAGGGTCGGGCCGCTACGAGCAGTACTTC	CASRGGSGRYEQYF
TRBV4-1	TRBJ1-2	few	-	TGCGCCAGCAGCCAAGATCCCAGGGATGGGTATGGCTACACCTTC	CASSQDPRDGYGYTF
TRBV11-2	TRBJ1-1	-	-	TGTGCCAGCAGCTTCGTTCTAGGGAACACTGAAGCTTTCTTT	CASSFVLGNTEAFF
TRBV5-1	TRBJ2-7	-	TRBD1	TGCGCCAGCAGCTTGACCAGCGGGACAGGGGGCTACGAGCAGTACTTC	CASSLTSGTGGYEQYF